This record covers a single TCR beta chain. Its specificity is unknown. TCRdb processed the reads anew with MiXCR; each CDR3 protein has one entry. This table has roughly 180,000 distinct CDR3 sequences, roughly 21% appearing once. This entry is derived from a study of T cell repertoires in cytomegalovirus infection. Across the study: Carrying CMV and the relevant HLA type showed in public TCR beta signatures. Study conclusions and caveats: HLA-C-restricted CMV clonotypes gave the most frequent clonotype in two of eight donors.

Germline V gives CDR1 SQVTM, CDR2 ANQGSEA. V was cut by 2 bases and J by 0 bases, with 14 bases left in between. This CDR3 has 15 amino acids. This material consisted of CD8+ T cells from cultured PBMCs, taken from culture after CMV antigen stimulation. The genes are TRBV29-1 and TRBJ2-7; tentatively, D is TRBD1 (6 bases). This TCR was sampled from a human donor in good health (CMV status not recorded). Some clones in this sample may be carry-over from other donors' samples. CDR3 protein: CSVESIQGSSYEQYF. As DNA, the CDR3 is TGCAGCGTTGAAAGTATCCAGGGGAGCTCCTACGAGCAGTACTTC.